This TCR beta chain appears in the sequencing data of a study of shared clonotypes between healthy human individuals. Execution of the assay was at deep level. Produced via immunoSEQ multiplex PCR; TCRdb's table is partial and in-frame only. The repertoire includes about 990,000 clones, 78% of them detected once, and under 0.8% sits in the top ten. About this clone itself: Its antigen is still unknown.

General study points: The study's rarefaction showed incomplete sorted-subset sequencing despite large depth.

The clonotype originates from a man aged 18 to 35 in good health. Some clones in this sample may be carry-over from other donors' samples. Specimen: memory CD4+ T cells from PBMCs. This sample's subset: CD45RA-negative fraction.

This chain's CDR3 is CASSLDNRVSYTF. The CDR3 DNA is TGTGCCAGCAGCTTAGACAACAGGGTTTCCTACACCTTC. This chain joins TRBV5-4 and TRBJ1-2; weak D call: TRBD1 (6 bases). Germline V gives CDR1 SGHNT, CDR2 YYREEE (reference sequence). CDR3 length equals 13 residues. Trimming pared 2 bases from V and 10 bases from J, leaving 15 bases between.